This T cell receptor beta chain was captured in a study of blood T cells in healthy people across ages. Germline values: CDR1 MNHNY, CDR2 SVGAGI (reference sequence). This CDR3 region has 15 residues. V shed 6 bases, J shed 3 bases, and the junction held 9 bases outside the gene matches. A sample-barcoded 5' primer and a J-beta primer mix were used in a second PCR of about 6 to 11 cycles. MiXCR, run by TCRdb on the 5' RACE reads, gives a single entry per CDR3 protein. Of approximately 780,000 distinct CDR3 sequences detected, under 30% appear once; the ten largest clones hold about 2.9%. The sample also formed part of further work on T cells of mothers and their children.

The origin of this receptor is a boy between 10 and 17 years old in good health. The chain has TRBV6-6 and TRBJ1-1, with TRBD1 matching over 8 bases. The source material was blood. For the CDR3, the DNA is TGTGCCAGCAGGACCAGGGGGCGAGCGGACACTGAAGCTTTCTTT. Its translation: CASRTRGRADTEAFF.